This T cell receptor (beta chain) appears in the sequencing data of a study of T cell changes during pregnancy in multiple sclerosis. The CDR3 has 18 amino acids. V gave up 1 base and J gave up 4 bases, with 22 bases separating them. The V gene's germline CDR1 is MDHEN and CDR2 SYDVKM. Assay used: immunoSEQ multiplex PCR; TCRdb lists only in-frame clones, some missing. The sample holds roughly 72,000 clones, roughly nine tenths seen once. V gene TRBV28 combines with J gene TRBJ1-1, with D maybe TRBD1 (6 bases). The sequence came from a female donor in good health, enrolled as a control in a pregnancy study. Sequences were derived from peripheral blood, sampled in the first trimester of pregnancy. The CDR3 sequence: CASSLFSTGRGTATEAFF. The CDR3 DNA follows: TGTGCCAGCAGTTTATTCTCCACCGGGAGGGGGACGGCCACTGAAGCTTTCTTT.